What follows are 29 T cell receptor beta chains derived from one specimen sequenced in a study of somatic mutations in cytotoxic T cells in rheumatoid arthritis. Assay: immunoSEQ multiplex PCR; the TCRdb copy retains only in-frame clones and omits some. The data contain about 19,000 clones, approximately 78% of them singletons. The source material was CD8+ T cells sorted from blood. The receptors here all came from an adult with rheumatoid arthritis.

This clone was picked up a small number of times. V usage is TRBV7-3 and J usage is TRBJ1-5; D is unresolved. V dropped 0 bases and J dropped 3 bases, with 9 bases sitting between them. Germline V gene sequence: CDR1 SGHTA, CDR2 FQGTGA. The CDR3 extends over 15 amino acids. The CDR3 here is CASSLTGTSNQPQHF. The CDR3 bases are TGTGCCAGCAGCTTAACGGGAACGTCCAATCAGCCCCAGCATTTT.

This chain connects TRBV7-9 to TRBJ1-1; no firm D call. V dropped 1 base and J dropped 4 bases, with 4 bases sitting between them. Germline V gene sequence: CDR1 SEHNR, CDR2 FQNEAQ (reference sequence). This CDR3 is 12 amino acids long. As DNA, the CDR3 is TGTGCCAGCAGCTTAGACCGCACTGAAGCTTTCTTT. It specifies CASSLDRTEAFF.

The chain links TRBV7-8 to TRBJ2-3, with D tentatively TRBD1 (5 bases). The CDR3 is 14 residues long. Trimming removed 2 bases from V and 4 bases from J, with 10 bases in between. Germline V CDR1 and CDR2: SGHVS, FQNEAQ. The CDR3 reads CASSLPLGADTQYF. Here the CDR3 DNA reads TGTGCCAGCAGCTTACCCCTAGGGGCAGATACGCAGTATTTT.

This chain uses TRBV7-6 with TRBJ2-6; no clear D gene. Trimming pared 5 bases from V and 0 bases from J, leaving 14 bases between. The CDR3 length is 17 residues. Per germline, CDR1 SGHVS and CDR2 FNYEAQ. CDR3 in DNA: TGTGCCAGCAGCCCTTTGGGTCGCGGCTCTGGGGCCAACGTCCTGACTTTC. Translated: CASSPLGRGSGANVLTF.

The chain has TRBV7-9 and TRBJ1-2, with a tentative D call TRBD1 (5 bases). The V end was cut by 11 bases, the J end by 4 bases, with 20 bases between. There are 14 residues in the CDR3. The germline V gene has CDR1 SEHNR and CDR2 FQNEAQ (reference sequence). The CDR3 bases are TGTGCCGCCTCACCTGGGGCGCCTTTCTATGGCTACACCTTC. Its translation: CAASPGAPFYGYTF.

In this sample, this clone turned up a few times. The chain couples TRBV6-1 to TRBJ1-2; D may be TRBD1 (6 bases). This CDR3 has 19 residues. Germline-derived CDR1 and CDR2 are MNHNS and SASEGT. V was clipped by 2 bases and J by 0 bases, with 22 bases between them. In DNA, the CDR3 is TGTGCCAGCAGTGAACCCCACCGTCGACAGGCCCTAGCTAACTATGGCTACACCTTC. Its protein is CASSEPHRRQALANYGYTF.

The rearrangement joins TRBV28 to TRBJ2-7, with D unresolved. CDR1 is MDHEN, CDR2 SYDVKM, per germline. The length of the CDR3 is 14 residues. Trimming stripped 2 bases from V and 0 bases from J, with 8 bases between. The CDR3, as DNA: TGTGCCAGCAGTTTACTACAGAGCTCCTACGAGCAGTACTTC. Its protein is CASSLLQSSYEQYF. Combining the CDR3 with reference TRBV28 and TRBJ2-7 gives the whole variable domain DVKVTQSSRYLVKRTGEKVFLECVQDMDHENMFWYRQDPGLGLRLIYFSYDVKMKEKGDIPEGYSVSREKKERFSLILESASTNQTSMYLCASSLLQSSYEQYFGPGTRLTVT.

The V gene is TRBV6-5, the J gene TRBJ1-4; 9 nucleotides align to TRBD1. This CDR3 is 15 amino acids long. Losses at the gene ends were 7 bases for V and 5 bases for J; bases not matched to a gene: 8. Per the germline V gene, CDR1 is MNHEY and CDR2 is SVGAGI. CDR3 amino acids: CASNPTGGLNEKLFF. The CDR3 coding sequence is TGTGCCAGCAATCCAACAGGGGGCCTAAATGAAAAACTGTTTTTT.

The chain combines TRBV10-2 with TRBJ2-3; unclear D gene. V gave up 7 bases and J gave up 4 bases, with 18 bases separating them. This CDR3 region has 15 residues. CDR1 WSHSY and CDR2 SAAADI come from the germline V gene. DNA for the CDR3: TGCGCCAGCAAAACGCCCACCTTCGGGTCAGATACGCAGTATTTT. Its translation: CASKTPTFGSDTQYF.

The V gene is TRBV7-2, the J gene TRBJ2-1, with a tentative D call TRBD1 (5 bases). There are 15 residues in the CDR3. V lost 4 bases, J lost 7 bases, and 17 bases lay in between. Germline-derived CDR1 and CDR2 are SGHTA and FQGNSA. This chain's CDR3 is CASSSRGRVGNEQFF. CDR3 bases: TGTGCCAGCAGCTCAAGGGGCAGGGTCGGGAATGAGCAGTTCTTC.

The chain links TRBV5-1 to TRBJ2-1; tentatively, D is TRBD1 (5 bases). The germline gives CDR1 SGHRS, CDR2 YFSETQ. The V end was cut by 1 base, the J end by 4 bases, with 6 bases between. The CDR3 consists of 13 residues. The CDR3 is CASSLSGYNEQFF. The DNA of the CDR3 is TGCGCCAGCAGCTTGTCAGGGTACAATGAGCAGTTCTTC.

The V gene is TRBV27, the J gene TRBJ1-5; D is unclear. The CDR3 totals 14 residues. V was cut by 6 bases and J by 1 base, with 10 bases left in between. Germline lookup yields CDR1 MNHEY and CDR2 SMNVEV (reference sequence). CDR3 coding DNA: TGTGCCAGCAGCCCCGCCGGAAGCAATCAGCCCCAGCATTTT. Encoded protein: CASSPAGSNQPQHF.

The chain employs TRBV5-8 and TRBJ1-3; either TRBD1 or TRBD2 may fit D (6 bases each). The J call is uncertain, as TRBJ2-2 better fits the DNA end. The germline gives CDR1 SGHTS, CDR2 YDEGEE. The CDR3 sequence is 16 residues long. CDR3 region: CASSFFGGADTGELFF. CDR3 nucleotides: TGTGCCAGCAGCTTTTTCGGGGGCGCGGACACCGGGGAGCTGTTTTTT.

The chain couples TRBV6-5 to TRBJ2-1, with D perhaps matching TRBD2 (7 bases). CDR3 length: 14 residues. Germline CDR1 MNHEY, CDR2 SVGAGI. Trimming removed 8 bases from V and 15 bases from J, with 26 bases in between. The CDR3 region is CASSRGAGGSVWFF. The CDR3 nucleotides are TGTGCCAGCTCTCGGGGGGCGGGCGGGAGCGTATGGTTCTTC.

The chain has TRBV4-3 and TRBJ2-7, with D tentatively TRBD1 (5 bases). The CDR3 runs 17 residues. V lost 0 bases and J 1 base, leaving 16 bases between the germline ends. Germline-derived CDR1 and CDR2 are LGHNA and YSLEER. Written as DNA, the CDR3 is TGCGCCAGCAGCCAAGATGCTGTGGCAGGGAAATCCTACGAGCAGTACTTC. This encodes CASSQDAVAGKSYEQYF.

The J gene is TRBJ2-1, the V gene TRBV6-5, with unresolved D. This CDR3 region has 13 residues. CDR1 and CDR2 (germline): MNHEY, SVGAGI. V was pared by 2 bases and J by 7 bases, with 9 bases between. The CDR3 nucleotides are TGTGCCAGCAGTTACGGGATTCTGAATGAGCAGTTCTTC. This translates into CASSYGILNEQFF.

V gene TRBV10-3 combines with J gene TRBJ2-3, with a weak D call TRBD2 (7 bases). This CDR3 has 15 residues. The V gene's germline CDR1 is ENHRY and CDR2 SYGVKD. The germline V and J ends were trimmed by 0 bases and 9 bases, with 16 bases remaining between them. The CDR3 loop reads CAISESTRGAKTQYF. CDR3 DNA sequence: TGTGCCATCAGTGAGTCGACTCGGGGGGCTAAGACGCAGTATTTT.

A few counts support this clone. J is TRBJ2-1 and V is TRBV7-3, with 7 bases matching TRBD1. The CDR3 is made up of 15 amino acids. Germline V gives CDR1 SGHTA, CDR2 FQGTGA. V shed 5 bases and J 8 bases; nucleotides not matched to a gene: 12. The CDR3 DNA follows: TGTGCCAGCAGCCCCCCGGGACAGCCGTTCGATGAGCAGTTCTTC. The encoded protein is CASSPPGQPFDEQFF.

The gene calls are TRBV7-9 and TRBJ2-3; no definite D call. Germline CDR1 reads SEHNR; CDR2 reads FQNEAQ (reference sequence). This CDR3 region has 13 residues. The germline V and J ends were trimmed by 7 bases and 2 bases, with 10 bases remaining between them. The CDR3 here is CASKGPSTDTQYF. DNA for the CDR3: TGTGCCAGCAAAGGACCATCCACAGATACGCAGTATTTT. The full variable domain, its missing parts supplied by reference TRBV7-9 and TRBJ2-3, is DTGVSQNPRHKITKRGQNVTFRCDPISEHNRLYWYRQTLGQGPEFLTYFQNEAQLEKSRLLSDRFSAERPKGSFSTLEIQRTEQGDSAMYLCASKGPSTDTQYFGPGTRLTVL.

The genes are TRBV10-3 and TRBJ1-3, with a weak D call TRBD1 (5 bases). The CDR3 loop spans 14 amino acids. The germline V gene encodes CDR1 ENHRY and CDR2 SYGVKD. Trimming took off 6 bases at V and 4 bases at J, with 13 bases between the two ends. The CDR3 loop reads CAIRPGTEGNTIYF. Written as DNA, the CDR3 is TGTGCCATCAGGCCAGGGACCGAAGGAAACACCATATATTTT.

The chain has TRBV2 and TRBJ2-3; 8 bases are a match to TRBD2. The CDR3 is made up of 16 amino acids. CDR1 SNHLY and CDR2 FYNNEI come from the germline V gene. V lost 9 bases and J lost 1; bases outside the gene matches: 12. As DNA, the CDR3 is TGTGCCAGTTTCCGGGGGGGGGCCCCAGGCACAGATACGCAGTATTTT. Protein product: CASFRGGAPGTDTQYF.

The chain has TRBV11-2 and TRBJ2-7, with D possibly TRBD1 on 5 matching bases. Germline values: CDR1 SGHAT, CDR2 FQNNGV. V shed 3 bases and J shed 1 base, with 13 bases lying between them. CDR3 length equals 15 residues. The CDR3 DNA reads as TGTGCCAGCAGCTTCGGAGACAGCATTTCCTACGAGCAGTACTTC. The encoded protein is CASSFGDSISYEQYF.

CDR3 residues: CASLRPPNEQFF. The CDR3 bases are TGTGCCAGCCTCCGCCCCCCGAATGAGCAGTTCTTC. The chain has TRBV27 and TRBJ2-1; unclear D gene. The V end lost 8 bases, the J end lost 7 bases, and 12 bases lay between the germline ends. There are 12 residues in the CDR3. CDR1 is MNHEY and CDR2 is SMNVEV in the germline V gene (reference sequence).

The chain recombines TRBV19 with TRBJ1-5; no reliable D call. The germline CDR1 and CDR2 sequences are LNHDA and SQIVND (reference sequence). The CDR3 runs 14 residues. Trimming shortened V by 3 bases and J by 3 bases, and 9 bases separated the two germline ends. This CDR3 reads CASSIYGPNQPQHF. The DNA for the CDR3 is TGTGCCAGTAGTATCTACGGACCCAATCAGCCCCAGCATTTT.

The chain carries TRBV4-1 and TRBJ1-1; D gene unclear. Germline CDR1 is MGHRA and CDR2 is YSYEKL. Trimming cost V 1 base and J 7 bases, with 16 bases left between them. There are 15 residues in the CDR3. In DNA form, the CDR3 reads TGCGCCAGCAGCCAAGGGGATACCAGCATTCATGAAGCTTTCTTT. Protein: CASSQGDTSIHEAFF.

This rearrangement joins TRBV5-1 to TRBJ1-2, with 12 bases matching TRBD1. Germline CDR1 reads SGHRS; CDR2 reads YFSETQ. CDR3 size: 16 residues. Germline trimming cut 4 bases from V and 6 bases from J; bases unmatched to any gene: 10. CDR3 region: CASSPGQGASYDGYTF. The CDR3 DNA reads TGCGCCAGCAGCCCGGGACAGGGGGCTTCTTACGATGGCTACACCTTC.

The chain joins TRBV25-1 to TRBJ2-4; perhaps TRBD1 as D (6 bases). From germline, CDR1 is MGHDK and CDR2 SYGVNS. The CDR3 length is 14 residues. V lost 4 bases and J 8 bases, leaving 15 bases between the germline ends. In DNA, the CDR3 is TGTGCCAGCAGTGCGCACAGGGCAGGGGACATTCAGTACTTC. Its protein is CASSAHRAGDIQYF.

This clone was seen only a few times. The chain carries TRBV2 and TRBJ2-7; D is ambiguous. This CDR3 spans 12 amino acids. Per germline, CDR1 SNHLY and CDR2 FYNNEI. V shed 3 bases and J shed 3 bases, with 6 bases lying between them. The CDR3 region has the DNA TGTGCCAGCAGTGACCCGAGCTACGAGCAGTACTTC. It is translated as CASSDPSYEQYF.

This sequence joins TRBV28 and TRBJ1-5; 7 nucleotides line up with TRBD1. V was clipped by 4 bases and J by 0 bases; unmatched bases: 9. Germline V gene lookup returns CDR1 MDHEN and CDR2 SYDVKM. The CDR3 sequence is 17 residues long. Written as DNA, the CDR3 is TGTGCCAGCAGTTGGCCCGGGACAGCTATTAGCAATCAGCCCCAGCATTTT. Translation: CASSWPGTAISNQPQHF.